The sequence of this T cell receptor (beta chain) was determined in a study of blood T cell repertoires in COVID-19. Overall study context: In each case, the material was cDNA or gDNA derived from T cells, B-cell-depleted T cells, or PBMCs.

Repertoires were generated with immunoSEQ multiplex PCR, while TCRdb's copy carries only in-frame clones and drops some. The sample carries approximately 90,000 clones, more than 75% recorded once. This CDR3 spans 17 amino acids. V lost 3 bases and J lost 4; bases outside the gene matches: 12. CDR1 SEHNR and CDR2 FQNEAQ come from the germline V gene (reference sequence). The receptor was isolated from a human donor in a cohort sampled during active COVID-19. The chain is built from TRBV7-9 and TRBJ2-5; 9 bases match TRBD1. What was sequenced was peripheral blood. This CDR3 reads CASSFAWTGEDRETQYF. The CDR3 DNA is TGTGCCAGCAGCTTTGCCTGGACAGGGGAGGATCGAGAGACCCAGTACTTC.